The TCR beta chain described here comes from a study of early T cells in non-severe SARS-CoV-2 infection. The length of the CDR3 is 13 residues. Germline V lookup: CDR1 LNHDA, CDR2 SQIVND (reference sequence). V was trimmed by 4 bases and J by 6 bases, leaving 9 bases between them. TCRdb reprocessed the 5' RACE reads via MiXCR and lists one record per CDR3 protein. Of some 76,000 distinct CDR3 sequences in the sample, 15% to 19% were seen once. This TCR derives from an adult who was a healthcare worker with PCR-confirmed SARS-CoV-2 infection or an uninfected control (not recorded which). The material sequenced was whole blood. The rearrangement uses TRBV19 and TRBJ2-2; D is uncertain. As DNA, the CDR3 is TGTGCCAGTAGTACTGCGAAACCCGGGGAGCTGTTTTTT. It is translated as CASSTAKPGELFF.